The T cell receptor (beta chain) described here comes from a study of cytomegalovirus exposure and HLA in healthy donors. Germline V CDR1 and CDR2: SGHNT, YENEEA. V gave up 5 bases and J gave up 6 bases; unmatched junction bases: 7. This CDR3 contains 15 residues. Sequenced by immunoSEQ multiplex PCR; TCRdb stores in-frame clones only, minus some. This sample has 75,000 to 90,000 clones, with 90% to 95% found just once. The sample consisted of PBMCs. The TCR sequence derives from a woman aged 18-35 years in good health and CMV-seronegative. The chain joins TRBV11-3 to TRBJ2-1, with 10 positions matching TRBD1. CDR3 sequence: CASSRTGGEVNEQFF. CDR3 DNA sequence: TGTGCCAGCAGCAGGACAGGGGGAGAAGTCAATGAGCAGTTCTTC. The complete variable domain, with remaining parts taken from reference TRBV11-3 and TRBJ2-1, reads EAGVVQSPRYKIIEKKQPVAFWCNPISGHNTLYWYLQNLGQGPELLIRYENEEAVDDSQLPKDRFSAERLKGVDSTLKIQPAELGDSAVYLCASSRTGGEVNEQFFGPGTRLTVL.